A selection of T cell receptor beta chains follows, all from one sample in a study of blood T cell repertoires in COVID-19. Measured with immunoSEQ multiplex PCR; TCRdb has only the in-frame clones, and not every one. This sample has hundreds of thousands of clones, with approximately 84% found just once. Sequenced material: PBMCs or T cells enriched from blood (not recorded which). These receptors originate from a man aged 40-50 years who had recovered from COVID-19. Both conserved end residues are part of each CDR3. A D gene is named only where the DNA matches it firmly. Some rows have no size entry. The others give once, few or many, or a class for an expanded clone.

size	V	D	J	CDR3	DNA
few	TRBV9	TRBD2	TRBJ2-1	CASSKTIGTNNEQFF	TGTGCCAGCAGCAAGACTATCGGGACTAACAATGAGCAGTTCTTC
many	TRBV9	.	TRBJ1-1	CASSSIGSNTEAFF	TGTGCCAGCAGCTCCATCGGGTCGAACACTGAAGCTTTCTTT
.	TRBV30	TRBD1	TRBJ1-1	CAWSVGQDTEAFF	TGTGCCTGGAGTGTTGGACAGGACACTGAAGCTTTCTTT
.	TRBV28	.	TRBJ1-3	CASSGAGTSGNTIYF	TGTGCCAGCAGCGGGGCCGGGACATCTGGAAACACCATATATTTT
.	TRBV6-2/TRBV6-3	TRBD2	TRBJ2-7	CASSYPAGGEQYF	TGTGCCAGCAGTTACCCAGCGGGAGGCGAGCAGTACTTC
.	TRBV14	TRBD1	TRBJ2-7	CASSQPGTGSYEQYF	TGTGCCAGCAGCCAACCCGGGACAGGCTCCTACGAGCAGTACTTC
.	TRBV4-1	TRBD1	TRBJ2-5	CASSLGTGRVQETQYF	TGCGCCAGCAGCTTAGGGACAGGGAGGGTCCAAGAGACCCAGTACTTC
.	TRBV12-3/TRBV12-4	.	TRBJ1-5	CASSPLGGQPQHF	TGTGCCAGCAGCCCTCTGGGGGGTCAGCCCCAGCATTTT
.	TRBV12-5	TRBD1	TRBJ1-3	CASGWQGAAGNTIYF	TGTGCTAGTGGTTGGCAGGGGGCGGCAGGAAACACCATATATTTT
once	TRBV18	.	TRBJ1-5	CASRSQVGNQPQHF	TGTGCCAGCCGCAGCCAGGTTGGCAATCAGCCCCAGCATTTT
.	TRBV10-3	TRBD2	TRBJ2-2	CAISEVGTMNTGELFF	TGTGCCATCAGTGAGGTCGGGACTATGAACACCGGGGAGCTGTTTTTT
.	TRBV18	.	TRBJ1-1	CASSLDRPIEAFF	TGTGCCAGCTCACTAGACAGACCGATCGAAGCTTTCTTT
.	TRBV3-1/TRBV3-2	TRBD1	TRBJ2-7	CASSLLVGQGKYEQYF	TGTGCCAGCAGCCTCCTAGTCGGACAGGGCAAATACGAGCAGTACTTC
.	TRBV6-5	.	TRBJ1-1	CASRADFEAFF	TGTGCCAGCCGAGCTGACTTTGAAGCTTTCTTT
.	TRBV6-1	.	TRBJ2-1	CASSDGGVVNEQFF	TGTGCCAGCAGTGATGGGGGCGTCGTCAATGAGCAGTTCTTC
.	TRBV12-3/TRBV12-4	.	TRBJ2-5	CATSLGGREAQYF	TGTGCTACCAGCTTAGGCGGAAGGGAGGCCCAGTACTTC